Below, 27 T cell receptor beta chains from the same sample are listed, as sequenced in a study of T-cell reconstitution after alpha-beta-depleted transplantation in children. A TCRbeta library incorporating unique molecular identifiers was prepared. TCRdb recomputed calls from the PCR reads with MiXCR, one row per CDR3 protein. The table lists about 190,000 distinct CDR3 sequences, around 10% of them singletons, with roughly an eighth in the top ten. Source: PBMCs, taken before TCRalphabeta/CD19-depleted stem cell transplant. Receptors originate from a boy younger than 10 with acute myeloid leukemia, due to receive a stem cell transplant.

This clonotype was observed at least ten times. The chain employs TRBV15 and TRBJ2-5, with a weak D call TRBD2 (6 bases). The CDR3 extends over 15 amino acids. Germline lookup yields CDR1 LNHNV and CDR2 YYDKDF (reference sequence). Trimming cost V 1 base and J 2 bases, with 11 bases left between them. In nucleotides, the CDR3 is TGTGCCACCAGCAGAGTGGGGGGAAGGCAAGAGACCCAGTACTTC. Translation gives CATSRVGGRQETQYF. The whole variable domain, remainder taken from reference TRBV15 and TRBJ2-5, is DAMVIQNPRYQVTQFGKPVTLSCSQTLNHNVMYWYQQKSSQAPKLLFHYYDKDFNNEADTPDNFQSRRPNTSFCFLDIRSPGLGDTAMYLCATSRVGGRQETQYFGPGTRLLVL.

This clonotype was counted many times. The genes are TRBV20-1 and TRBJ2-1; the match to TRBD2 covers 10 bases. CDR1 and CDR2 from the germline V gene are DFQATT and SNEGSKA (reference sequence). The V gene end was trimmed by 6 bases and the J gene end by 6 bases; junction bases not matched to a gene: 8. This CDR3 has 14 residues. As DNA, the CDR3 is TGCAGTGCCAAAAGCGGGAGGGGTACCAATGAGCAGTTCTTC. This sequence encodes CSAKSGRGTNEQFF.

This clonotype showed up many times. This chain connects TRBV5-1 to TRBJ2-1; 11 bases map to TRBD2. From germline, CDR1 is SGHRS and CDR2 YFSETQ. V shed 5 bases and J 8 bases; nucleotides not matched to a gene: 12. There are 16 residues in the CDR3. CDR3 region: CASRTGTSGSMDEQFF. The CDR3 bases are TGCGCCAGCAGAACGGGGACTAGCGGCTCGATGGATGAGCAGTTCTTC.

Comments on this clonotype: A read error is possible here, since a much larger clone lies one base away. As DNA, the CDR3 is TGTGCCAGCACGCCGGGCAGCGCCTATGCCTACACCTTC. Protein sequence: CASTPGSAYAYTF. The chain combines TRBV6-1 with TRBJ1-2; D gene ambiguous. Germline V lookup: CDR1 MNHNS, CDR2 SASEGT. The CDR3 has 13 amino acids.

This clonotype came up many times. The rearrangement joins TRBV18 to TRBJ2-1, with D perhaps matching TRBD1 (6 bases). Germline V gene data show CDR1 as KGHSH and CDR2 as LQKENI. The CDR3 contains 17 residues. V lost 4 bases and J 1 base, leaving 17 bases between the germline ends. CDR3 bases: TGTGCCAGCTCACTAGACAGACGACAGGCATCCTACAATGAGCAGTTCTTC. This encodes CASSLDRRQASYNEQFF.

This clonotype was seen ten or more times. The rearrangement joins TRBV5-1 to TRBJ1-2, with a tentative D call TRBD1 (5 bases). Trimming took 3 bases from V and 0 from J, leaving 15 bases between them. Germline assignment: CDR1 SGHRS and CDR2 YFSETQ. The CDR3 spans 16 residues. CDR3 sequence reads: CASSCTGHRANYGYTF. The CDR3 nucleotides are TGCGCCAGCAGCTGCACAGGACACCGAGCTAACTATGGCTACACCTTC.

Regarding this clonotype: A much larger clone differs from this one at a single base, so this may be a read error. The chain uses TRBV6-1 and TRBJ1-3; D call uncertain. The germline V gene has CDR1 MNHNS and CDR2 SASEGT. The CDR3 runs to 13 residues. CDR3 bases: TGTGCCAGCAGCCTCCCCTCTGGAAACACCTTATATTTT. Its translation is CASSLPSGNTLYF.

For this clonotype: This may stem from a read error, because a much larger clone lies one nucleotide away. The final CDR3 position lacks the conserved phenylalanine or tryptophan, pointing to a likely read error. This chain connects TRBV3-1 to TRBJ1-1, with TRBD1 matching over 11 bases. Germline loops: CDR1 LGHDT, CDR2 YNNKEL (reference sequence). The CDR3 is 13 amino acids. V lost 0 bases to trimming and J lost 10 bases; unmatched junction nucleotides: 1. In DNA, the CDR3 is TGTGCCAGCAGCCAAGATGGGACAGGGGGAGCTTTCTTA. Encoded protein: CASSQDGTGGAFL.

This clonotype showed up just once. This clone may be a read error of a much larger clone one base away. The V gene is TRBV7-9, the J gene TRBJ2-3, with D unresolved. CDR1 and CDR2 (germline): SEHNR, FQNEAQ (reference sequence). The CDR3 has 13 residues. Between the trimmed V and J ends, which lost 8 bases and 4 bases, there was a span of 13 bases. The CDR3 region has the DNA TGTGCCAGCCCTAAGGGTGTGGCAGATACGCAGTATTTT. Its translation is CASPKGVADTQYF.

At least ten counts were recorded for this clonotype. This chain links TRBV5-1 with TRBJ2-1; 12 bases match TRBD2. The CDR3 covers 15 residues. V gave up 4 bases and J gave up 10 bases; unmatched junction bases: 9. Per the germline V gene, CDR1 is SGHRS and CDR2 is YFSETQ. The CDR3: CASSTRLAGDGEQFF. CDR3 nucleotide sequence: TGCGCCAGCAGCACCCGACTAGCGGGAGACGGGGAGCAGTTCTTC. The entire variable domain, with the rest obtained from reference TRBV5-1 and TRBJ2-1, is as follows: KAGVTQTPRYLIKTRGQQVTLSCSPISGHRSVSWYQQTPGQGLQFLFEYFSETQRNKGNFPGRFSGRQFSNSRSEMNVSTLELGDSALYLCASSTRLAGDGEQFFGPGTRLTVL.

The table lists this clonotype with many counts. This chain's CDR3 is CACSGTSGRGFTGELFF. DNA for the CDR3: TGTGCCTGCTCCGGGACTAGCGGGAGGGGGTTCACCGGGGAGCTGTTTTTT. The chain is built from TRBV2 and TRBJ2-2; 16 bases are shared with TRBD2. The CDR3 has 17 residues. Germline lookup yields CDR1 SNHLY and CDR2 FYNNEI. The V and J ends lost 11 bases and 4 bases, in that order; junction bases with no gene match: 10.

Ten or more counts support this clonotype. V gene TRBV4-1 combines with J gene TRBJ1-1; TRBD1 is a possible D gene (5 bases). The V end was cut by 3 bases, the J end by 5 bases, with 10 bases between. The CDR3 length is 13 residues. CDR1 MGHRA and CDR2 YSYEKL come from the germline V gene. This CDR3 reads CASSHPGGTEAFF. The CDR3 DNA sequence: TGCGCCAGCAGCCATCCGGGGGGAACTGAAGCTTTCTTT.

In this sample, this clonotype turned up many times. The J gene is TRBJ2-3, the V gene TRBV6-5, with TRBD2 as a possible D gene (5 bases). The CDR3 loop spans 14 amino acids. CDR1 MNHEY and CDR2 SVGAGI come from the germline V gene. V was pared by 0 bases and J by 4 bases, with 8 bases between. In nucleotides, the CDR3 is TGTGCCAGCAGTTACTCCCTAGCTTCAGATACGCAGTATTTT. Its translation is CASSYSLASDTQYF.

This clonotype was detected many times. J is TRBJ2-1 and V is TRBV21-1; the DNA was not used to check the table's D call, TRBD2. TRBV21-1 is tagged as a pseudogene. This CDR3 region has 18 residues. The CDR3 DNA sequence: TGTGCCAGCAGCAAATGGGACAAGGCGGGGGGCCTCTACAATGAGCAGTTCTTC. It encodes CASSKWDKAGGLYNEQFF.

Many counts were recorded for this clonotype. The chain uses TRBV5-6 and TRBJ1-2; D is unresolved. The V gene's germline CDR1 is SGHDT and CDR2 YYEEEE. Deletions cut 2 bases from V and 7 bases from J, with 18 bases between. This CDR3 contains 15 residues. CDR3 region: CASSFTSGTHGGYTF. The CDR3 DNA reads as TGTGCCAGCAGCTTTACATCAGGTACCCACGGTGGCTACACCTTC.

This clonotype was detected ten times or more. The chain couples TRBV7-6 to TRBJ2-1, with TRBD2 identical over 9 bases. With V trimmed by 6 bases and J by 1 base, 4 bases remained unmatched. This CDR3 region has 15 residues. Germline V gene sequence: CDR1 SGHVS, CDR2 FNYEAQ. CDR3 sequence (DNA): TGTGCCAGCAGTCCTCTAGCGGGGTCCTACAATGAGCAGTTCTTC. This encodes CASSPLAGSYNEQFF.

This clonotype came up many times. The J gene is TRBJ1-6, the V gene TRBV4-1, with D tentatively TRBD1 (6 bases). The CDR3 contains 15 residues. Germline CDR1 and CDR2: MGHRA and YSYEKL. The V end lost 6 bases, the J end lost 5 bases, and 14 bases lay between the germline ends. The CDR3 spells CASRHRTENNSPLHF. In nucleotides, the CDR3 is TGCGCCAGCAGACATCGGACAGAGAATAATTCACCCCTCCACTTT.

This clonotype was observed at least ten times. The chain has TRBV3-1 and TRBJ2-1, with D perhaps TRBD1 or TRBD2 (5 bases each). The CDR3 is 15 residues long. Trimming took off 1 base at V and 4 bases at J, with 11 bases between the two ends. The germline V gene encodes CDR1 LGHDT and CDR2 YNNKEL (reference sequence). In DNA, the CDR3 is TGTGCCAGCAGCCAAGGAGGGGTACCGTACAATGAGCAGTTCTTC. Its translation: CASSQGGVPYNEQFF.

This clonotype was observed many times. The CDR3 DNA follows: TGTGCCAGCAGGCTAGCGCTGAACTACGAGCAGTACTTC. Residues: CASRLALNYEQYF. The chain uses TRBV28 and TRBJ2-7, with D perhaps matching TRBD2 (6 bases). V was cut by 6 bases and J by 3 bases, with 12 bases left in between. Germline-derived CDR1 and CDR2 are MDHEN and SYDVKM. CDR3 length: 13 amino acids.

This clonotype was observed many times. The V gene is TRBV11-2, the J gene TRBJ2-7, with a possible D match to TRBD1 (5 bases). The V and J ends lost 3 bases and 4 bases respectively, with 13 bases between them. Germline loops: CDR1 SGHAT, CDR2 FQNNGV. The CDR3 is 14 residues long. CDR3 in amino acids: CASSFQGRGYEQYF. CDR3 coding DNA: TGTGCCAGCAGCTTCCAGGGAAGGGGTTACGAGCAGTACTTC.

This clonotype was counted between two and nine times. The chain couples TRBV5-1 to TRBJ1-1; no firm D call. CDR1 is SGHRS and CDR2 is YFSETQ in the germline V gene. V was trimmed by 2 bases and J by 0 bases, leaving 8 bases between them. CDR3 length: 14 residues. The CDR3 sequence is CASSFEGVNTEAFF. The CDR3, as DNA: TGCGCCAGCAGCTTCGAGGGCGTGAACACTGAAGCTTTCTTT.

This clonotype has more than one count but fewer than ten. The chain is built from TRBV12-5 and TRBJ1-2; no definite D call. The CDR3 is made up of 14 amino acids. Germline assignment: CDR1 LGHNT and CDR2 FRNRAP. Trimming stripped 6 bases from V and 5 bases from J, with 16 bases between. The CDR3 here is CASGLPPDVYGYTF. The CDR3 DNA reads as TGTGCTAGTGGCCTGCCTCCTGACGTATATGGCTACACCTTC. The complete variable domain, with remaining parts taken from reference TRBV12-5 and TRBJ1-2, reads DARVTQTPRHKVTEMGQEVTMRCQPILGHNTVFWYRQTMMQGLELLAYFRNRAPLDDSGMPKDRFSAEMPDATLATLKIQPSEPRDSAVYFCASGLPPDVYGYTFGSGTRLTVV.

The genes are TRBV7-2 and TRBJ1-2, with a possible D match to TRBD1 (6 bases). The V gene lost 0 bases and the J gene lost 9 bases, with 17 bases spanning the gap. Germline CDR1 SGHTA, CDR2 FQGNSA. This CDR3 contains 15 residues. CDR3 protein: CASSLARGGGGRYTF. As DNA, the CDR3 is TGTGCCAGCAGCTTAGCCCGGGGGGGGGGCGGTCGCTACACCTTC.

This clonotype was seen repeatedly, ten times or more. The rearrangement joins TRBV20-1 to TRBJ2-7; TRBD2 agrees at 15 bases. Germline-derived CDR1 and CDR2 are DFQATT and SNEGSKA (reference sequence). The CDR3 has 16 amino acids. Trimming removed 0 bases from V and 4 bases from J; junction bases left unmatched: 4. In DNA form, the CDR3 reads TGCAGTGCTAGAGATTGGGGGACTAGCGGGAGGTACGAGCAGTACTTC. Translating gives CSARDWGTSGRYEQYF.

This clonotype was seen repeatedly, ten times or more. The chain carries TRBV5-1 and TRBJ2-2, with 7 bases fitting TRBD1. V lost 4 bases, J lost 0 bases, and 6 bases stayed unmatched. The CDR3 sequence is 16 residues long. The germline gives CDR1 SGHRS, CDR2 YFSETQ. CDR3 protein: CASSRGQPTNTGELFF. In nucleotides, the CDR3 is TGCGCCAGCAGCCGGGGACAGCCTACGAACACCGGGGAGCTGTTTTTT.

This clonotype was seen at least ten times. The chain links TRBV28 to TRBJ1-2, with 10 bases aligning to TRBD1. Germline lookup yields CDR1 MDHEN and CDR2 SYDVKM. With V trimmed by 7 bases and J by 2 bases, 10 bases remained unmatched. CDR3 length: 16 residues. This CDR3 is CASIQTGTGVNYGYTF. As DNA, the CDR3 is TGTGCCAGCATACAGACCGGGACAGGGGTGAACTATGGCTACACCTTC.

This clonotype was recorded many times. V gene TRBV29-1 combines with J gene TRBJ2-3; maybe TRBD1 (5 bases). V dropped 4 bases and J dropped 2 bases, with 13 bases sitting between them. The CDR3 is 14 amino acids. CDR1 is SQVTM, CDR2 ANQGSEA, per germline. The CDR3 is CSVGFNRNTDTQYF. The CDR3, as DNA: TGCAGCGTTGGTTTTAACAGGAACACAGATACGCAGTATTTT.